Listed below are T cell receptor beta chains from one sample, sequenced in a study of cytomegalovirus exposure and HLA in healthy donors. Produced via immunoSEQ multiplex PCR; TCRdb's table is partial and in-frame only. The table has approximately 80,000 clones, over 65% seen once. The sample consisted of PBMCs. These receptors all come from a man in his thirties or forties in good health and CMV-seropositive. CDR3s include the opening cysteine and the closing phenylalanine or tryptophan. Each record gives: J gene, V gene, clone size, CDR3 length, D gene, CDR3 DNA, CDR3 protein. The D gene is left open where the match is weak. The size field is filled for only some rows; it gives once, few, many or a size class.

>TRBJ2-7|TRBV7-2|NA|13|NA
TGTGCCAGCAGCTCGGACAGCAACTACGAGCAGTACTTC
CASSSDSNYEQYF
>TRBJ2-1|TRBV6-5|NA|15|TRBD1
TGTGCCAGCAGTTACTTAGGGACAGCCCATGGTGAGCAGTTCTTC
CASSYLGTAHGEQFF
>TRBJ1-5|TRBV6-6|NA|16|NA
TGTGCCAGCAGTTACTCGTCTACGGGATTCAATCAGCCCCAGAATTTT
CASSYSSTGFNQPQNF
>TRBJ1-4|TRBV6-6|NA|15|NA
TGTGCCAGCCTCCCCCATGGGGGGGATAAGGAAAAACTGTTTTTT
CASLPHGGDKEKLFF
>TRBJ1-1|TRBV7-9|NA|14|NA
TGTGCCAGCAGCCCGACATCGCGATACACTGAAGCTTTCTTT
CASSPTSRYTEAFF
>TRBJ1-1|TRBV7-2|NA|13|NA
TGTGCCAGCAGCCGCATTGCGTACACTGAAGCTTTCTTT
CASSRIAYTEAFF
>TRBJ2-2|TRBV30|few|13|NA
TGTGCCTGGAAACAGGGGAACACCGGGGAGCTGTTTTTT
CAWKQGNTGELFF
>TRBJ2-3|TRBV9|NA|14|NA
TGTGCCAGCAGCGTATCGAGATCCGCAGATACGCAGTATTTT
CASSVSRSADTQYF
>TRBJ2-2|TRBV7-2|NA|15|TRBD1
TGTGCCAGCAGCCCCCGACAGGGGGTAGTCGGGGAGCTGTTTTTT
CASSPRQGVVGELFF
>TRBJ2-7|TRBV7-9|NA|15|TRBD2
TGTGCCAGCAGCTTTGGTCTAGCGGGGGGTTACGAGCAGTACTTC
CASSFGLAGGYEQYF
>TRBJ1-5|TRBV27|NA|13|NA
TGTGCCAGCAGTTCCTCTTGGGCTCAGCCCCAGCATTTT
CASSSSWAQPQHF
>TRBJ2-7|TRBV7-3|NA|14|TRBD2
TGTGCCAGCAGCCAGGCCGGGGGGGCGAGTGAGCAGTACTTC
CASSQAGGASEQYF
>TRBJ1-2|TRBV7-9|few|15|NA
TGTGCCAGCAGCTTGGAGACAGCTAATTTCTATGGCTACACCTTC
CASSLETANFYGYTF
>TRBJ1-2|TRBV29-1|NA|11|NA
TGCAGCGTTTCATCCAACTATGGCTACACCTTC
CSVSSNYGYTF
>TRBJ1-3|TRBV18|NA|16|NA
TGTGCCAGCTCACCACGGCCCCAGGAAGGAGGAAACACCATATATTTT
CASSPRPQEGGNTIYF